The entry that follows covers one TCR beta chain sequence. The antigen is unknown. This sample was included in a study of post-analysis software for immune sequencing data. cDNA libraries of TCR beta carried unique molecular identifiers. T cells numbering roughly 0.95 to 10 million gave rise to some 500,000 cDNA molecules. TCRdb analysed the PCR reads with MiXCR anew, one entry per CDR3 protein. The table lists approximately 570,000 distinct CDR3 sequences, roughly 47% of them singletons. Trimming stripped 4 bases from V and 4 bases from J, with 7 bases between. CDR1 ENHRY and CDR2 SYGVKD come from the germline V gene. The CDR3 is 12 amino acids. Notes on the study in general: Patients with multiple sclerosis recorded significantly lower normalized Chao1 diversity than controls, the study found. There were about 5 TRBV segments more frequent in patients than controls, and TRBV5-6, TRBV5-1 and TRBV20-1 were among them.

Source material: blood. V gene TRBV10-3 combines with J gene TRBJ1-1, with no clear D. The clonotype was recovered from a girl aged 5 to 17 with multiple sclerosis. The CDR3 here is CAISGGRTEAFF. The CDR3 nucleotides read TGTGCCATCAGTGGAGGCCGCACTGAAGCTTTCTTT.